The 22 T cell receptor beta chains given below trace back to one sample, sequenced in a study of shared clonotypes between healthy human individuals. Sequenced by immunoSEQ multiplex PCR; TCRdb stores in-frame clones only, minus some. The data hold approximately 510,000 clones, with about four fifths observed a single time. Sequenced material: PBMCs. Receptor source: a woman in her thirties or forties in good health. Some clones in this sample may be carry-over from other donors' samples.

The chain employs TRBV6-5 and TRBJ1-2; 8 bases are a match to TRBD1. Germline values: CDR1 MNHEY, CDR2 SVGAGI. CDR3 length: 15 amino acids. V lost 0 bases and J lost 4; bases outside the gene matches: 4. The CDR3 loop reads CASSYSTGVGYGYTF. DNA for the CDR3: TGTGCCAGCAGTTACTCGACAGGGGTTGGCTATGGCTACACCTTC.

The chain is built from TRBV14 and TRBJ2-1; no reliable D call. The CDR3 sequence is 12 residues long. Germline CDR1 and CDR2: SGHDN and FVKESK. Trimming took 4 bases from V and 1 from J, leaving 2 bases between them. CDR3 DNA sequence: TGTGCCAGCAGCCTATCCTACAATGAGCAGTTCTTC. Translating gives CASSLSYNEQFF.

The chain joins TRBV19 to TRBJ1-5; unclear D gene. CDR1 is LNHDA and CDR2 is SQIVND in the germline V gene (reference sequence). V gave up 7 bases and J gave up 0 bases, with 13 bases separating them. The CDR3 is made up of 15 amino acids. CDR3 DNA: TGTGCCAGTAACACCGACATGACTAGCAATCAGCCCCAGCATTTT. Its protein product is CASNTDMTSNQPQHF.

Concerning this clone itself: It may be a read error: a sequence one base away is much more abundant. Different DNA sequences within this sample yield the same CDR3. This rearrangement joins TRBV5-4 to TRBJ2-7, with D unclear. CDR1 is SGHNT, CDR2 YYREEE, per germline (reference sequence). Trimming took 5 bases from V and 0 from J, leaving 3 bases between them. This CDR3 spans 11 amino acids. DNA for the CDR3: TGTGCCAGCAGTGCCTCCTACGAGCAGTACTTC. This sequence encodes CASSASYEQYF.

CDR3 sequence: CATSTSGTLNTGELFF. CDR3 coding DNA: TGTGCCACCAGTACTAGCGGGACCTTGAACACCGGGGAGCTGTTTTTT. The J gene is TRBJ2-2, the V gene TRBV7-2, with TRBD2 matching 10 bases. CDR3 size: 16 residues. The junction had 9 bases not matched to a gene; V was cut back by 10 bases and J by 1 base. From germline, CDR1 is SGHTA and CDR2 FQGNSA.

The V gene is TRBV7-9, the J gene TRBJ1-4, with D perhaps matching TRBD1 (5 bases). There are 16 residues in the CDR3. Trimming removed 5 bases from V and 5 bases from J, with 18 bases in between. CDR1 SEHNR and CDR2 FQNEAQ come from the germline V gene (reference sequence). As DNA, the CDR3 is TGTGCCAGCAGCCCGGGGGGACCCACCCGGAATGAAAAACTGTTTTTT. This encodes CASSPGGPTRNEKLFF.

This clone was seen ten or more times. The same CDR3 can be traced to other DNA sequences in this sample. This chain links TRBV4-1 with TRBJ2-7; D is undetermined. Trimming left V 2 bases short and J 2 bases short, with 19 bases between. The germline gives CDR1 MGHRA, CDR2 YSYEKL. The CDR3 totals 17 residues. CDR3 DNA sequence: TGCGCCAGCAGCCAACCCCTAACGACTTACACCCCCTACGAGCAGTACTTC. Translating gives CASSQPLTTYTPYEQYF.

The gene calls are TRBV7-6 and TRBJ2-7; 10 nucleotides match TRBD2. Germline lookup yields CDR1 SGHVS and CDR2 FNYEAQ. The CDR3 sequence is 14 residues long. V was clipped by 4 bases and J by 6 bases; unmatched bases: 6. The CDR3 sequence: CASSSGTSDGEQYF. In DNA, the CDR3 is TGTGCCAGCAGCTCCGGGACTAGCGATGGCGAGCAGTACTTC.

The chain links TRBV7-3 to TRBJ2-3, with 14 bases lining up with TRBD2. Trimming took 5 bases from V and 5 from J; bases not matched to a gene: 6. Germline V lookup: CDR1 SGHTA, CDR2 FQGTGA. The CDR3 extends over 16 amino acids. CDR3 residues: CASSAGLAGEVDTQYF. The CDR3 bases are TGTGCCAGCAGCGCGGGACTAGCGGGAGAAGTAGATACGCAGTATTTT.

The chain employs TRBV11-2 and TRBJ2-7; D not resolved. The CDR3 has 15 residues. Trimming left V 0 bases short and J 7 bases short, with 16 bases between. Germline CDR1 reads SGHAT; CDR2 reads FQNNGV. CDR3 amino acids: CASSLDRGSLGEQYF. CDR3 sequence (DNA): TGTGCCAGCAGCTTAGATCGAGGTTCTTTAGGGGAGCAGTACTTC.

The gene calls are TRBV6-1 and TRBJ1-5; D is perhaps TRBD1 (5 bases). This CDR3 spans 17 amino acids. The V and J ends lost 3 bases and 0 bases respectively, with 15 bases between them. Germline V gene sequence: CDR1 MNHNS, CDR2 SASEGT. CDR3 sequence reads: CASSDGRVRYSNQPQHF. The CDR3 bases are TGTGCCAGCAGTGACGGCAGGGTAAGGTATAGCAATCAGCCCCAGCATTTT.

The chain joins TRBV5-1 to TRBJ2-7; D is perhaps TRBD1 (6 bases). This CDR3 comprises 14 residues. Germline CDR1 SGHRS, CDR2 YFSETQ. The V end lost 1 base, the J end lost 2 bases, and 10 bases lay between the germline ends. Here the CDR3 DNA reads TGCGCCAGCAGCTTGTTGCAGGGGCCCTACGAGCAGTACTTC. Amino acids: CASSLLQGPYEQYF.

The chain couples TRBV18 to TRBJ2-2, with 8 nucleotides matching TRBD1. V shed 3 bases and J 5 bases; nucleotides not matched to a gene: 11. Germline V gene sequence: CDR1 KGHSH, CDR2 LQKENI. This CDR3 region has 17 residues. The CDR3 sequence: CASSPKGQDPPTGELFF. The CDR3 coding sequence is TGTGCCAGCTCACCGAAGGGACAGGACCCTCCGACCGGGGAGCTGTTTTTT.

V gene TRBV7-2 combines with J gene TRBJ1-3, with D unclear. The germline V and J ends were trimmed by 5 bases and 0 bases, with 11 bases remaining between them. The CDR3 spans 15 residues. Per germline, CDR1 SGHTA and CDR2 FQGNSA. CDR3 coding DNA: TGTGCCAGCAGCCCCGAGACCTTCTCTGGAAACACCATATATTTT. Translation gives CASSPETFSGNTIYF.

The chain has TRBV18 and TRBJ2-5; D unclear. V lost 2 bases, J lost 3 bases, and 13 bases lay in between. Germline V gene lookup returns CDR1 KGHSH and CDR2 LQKENI. This CDR3 is built from 15 residues. CDR3 in amino acids: CASSPVTVREETQYF. Here the CDR3 DNA reads TGTGCCAGCTCACCAGTCACGGTTCGGGAAGAGACCCAGTACTTC.

The chain couples TRBV5-1 to TRBJ2-7, with 11 positions matching TRBD1. This CDR3 spans 14 amino acids. V gave up 5 bases and J gave up 3 bases; unmatched junction bases: 4. The germline V gene has CDR1 SGHRS and CDR2 YFSETQ. In DNA, the CDR3 is TGCGCCAGCAGGACCGGGACAGGGGGCTACGAGCAGTACTTC. Translating gives CASRTGTGGYEQYF.

The chain uses TRBV6-6 and TRBJ2-7; TRBD1 is a possible D gene (5 bases). The germline V gene has CDR1 MNHNY and CDR2 SVGAGI (reference sequence). Trimming removed 3 bases at V and 3 bases at J, with 18 bases between. This CDR3 has 16 residues. DNA for the CDR3: TGTGCCAGCAGTTATAACAACCAAAGGGGATACTACGAGCAGTACTTC. This codes for CASSYNNQRGYYEQYF.

This clone was counted a single time. The chain uses TRBV5-4 and TRBJ2-5; D gene uncertain. CDR1 SGHNT and CDR2 YYREEE come from the germline V gene (reference sequence). The CDR3 spans 14 residues. The V and J ends lost 4 bases and 1 base respectively, with 11 bases between them. CDR3 protein: CASSPLQSQETQYF. CDR3 nucleotides: TGTGCCAGCAGCCCGCTCCAATCCCAAGAGACCCAGTACTTC.

This chain joins TRBV10-3 and TRBJ2-7; unclear D gene. The CDR3 extends over 13 amino acids. With 6 bases removed from V and 3 bases from J, the gap between germline ends came to 12 bases. CDR1 is ENHRY and CDR2 is SYGVKD in the germline V gene. The CDR3 DNA sequence: TGTGCCATCAGCGGAAATAAGGGCTACGAGCAGTACTTC. It specifies CAISGNKGYEQYF.

This chain joins TRBV6-6 and TRBJ2-3; no reliable D call. Trimming left V 2 bases short and J 5 bases short, with 2 bases between. The CDR3 covers 11 residues. The germline V gene has CDR1 MNHNY and CDR2 SVGAGI (reference sequence). CDR3 coding DNA: TGTGCCAGCAGTTACAAAGATACGCAGTATTTT. It is translated as CASSYKDTQYF.

The rearrangement uses TRBV7-6 and TRBJ2-7, with TRBD2 identical over 11 bases. From germline, CDR1 is SGHVS and CDR2 FNYEAQ. This CDR3 region has 16 residues. The V and J ends lost 4 bases and 6 bases, in that order; junction bases with no gene match: 11. The CDR3 DNA follows: TGTGCCAGCAGCTCAGGGGTGACTAGCGGGATTGGCGAGCAGTACTTC. Its protein is CASSSGVTSGIGEQYF.

The CDR3 coding sequence is TGTGCCAGCAGTTTTCAAGGGGGCATTTTTGGGCCCCAGCATTTT. This translates into CASSFQGGIFGPQHF. The V and J genes are TRBV28 and TRBJ1-5, with 7 nucleotides matching TRBD1. CDR1 is MDHEN, CDR2 SYDVKM, per germline. The trim removed 3 bases at V and 9 bases at J, leaving 11 bases unmatched. The CDR3 has 15 residues.